This entry describes one TCR beta chain. No antigen is known for it. At one end, the junction sequence differs from germline, possibly due to a read error. The CDR3 consists of 13 residues. Germline CDR1 and CDR2: SGHRS and YFSETQ. The source of the sample is a study of cytomegalovirus exposure and HLA in healthy donors. Primers included in the PCR were 60 Vbeta and 13 Jbeta primers. The assay was immunoSEQ multiplex PCR, and TCRdb's table has in-frame clones only and misses some. The data show 150,000 to 200,000 clones, with roughly 79% seen just once and roughly 1.3% held by the top ten. Study-level points and caveats: Later analysis reportedly placed an Asian-associated ancestry cluster below the approximately 730-donor mean in N-insertions. In vitro experiments confirmed that a few CMV-associated chains were specific for CMV antigens. Later analysis identified about 17,000 TCR beta sequences associated with HLA alleles, using a false discovery rate threshold of 0.05. In a later analysis, parvovirus B19, influenza, CMV and Epstein-Barr virus appeared linked to several top co-occurrence clusters.

The clonotype comes from a woman between 50 and 59 years old in good health and CMV-seronegative. J is TRBJ2-7 and V is TRBV5-1; 8 nucleotides agree with TRBD2. The sequenced sample was PBMCs. The DNA for the CDR3 is TGCGCCAGCAGCTTGGGGACTAGCCGGGAGTCCCACTTC. As protein: CASSLGTSRESHF.